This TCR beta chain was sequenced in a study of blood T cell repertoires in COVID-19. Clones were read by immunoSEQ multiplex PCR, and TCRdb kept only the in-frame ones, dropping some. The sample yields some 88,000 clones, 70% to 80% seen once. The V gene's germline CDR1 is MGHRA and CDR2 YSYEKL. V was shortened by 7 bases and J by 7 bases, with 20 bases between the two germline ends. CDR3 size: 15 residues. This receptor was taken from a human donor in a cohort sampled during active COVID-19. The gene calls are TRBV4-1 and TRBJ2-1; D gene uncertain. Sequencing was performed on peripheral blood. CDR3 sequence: CASTIQESRPNEQFF. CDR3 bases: TGCGCCAGCACCATCCAAGAATCGAGGCCGAATGAGCAGTTCTTC.